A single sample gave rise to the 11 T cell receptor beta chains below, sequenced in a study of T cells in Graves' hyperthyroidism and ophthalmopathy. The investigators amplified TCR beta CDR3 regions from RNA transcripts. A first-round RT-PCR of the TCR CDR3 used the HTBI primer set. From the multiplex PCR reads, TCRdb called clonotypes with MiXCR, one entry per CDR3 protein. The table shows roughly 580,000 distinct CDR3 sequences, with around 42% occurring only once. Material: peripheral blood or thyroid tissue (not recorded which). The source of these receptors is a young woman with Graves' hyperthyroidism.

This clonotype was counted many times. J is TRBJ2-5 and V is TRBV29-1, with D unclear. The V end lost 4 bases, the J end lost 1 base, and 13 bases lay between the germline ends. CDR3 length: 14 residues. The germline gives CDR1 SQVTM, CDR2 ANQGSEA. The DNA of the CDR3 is TGCAGCGTTGTCCCAGCTGTCCCCCAAGAGACCCAGTACTTC. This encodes CSVVPAVPQETQYF.

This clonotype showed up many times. CDR3 nucleotide sequence: TGTGCCACCAGCTGGACCCCTGGAAACACCATATATTTT. This codes for CATSWTPGNTIYF. V usage is TRBV15 and J usage is TRBJ1-3; D remains ambiguous. V lost 5 bases to trimming and J lost 2 bases, with 7 bases between them. The CDR3 is made up of 13 amino acids. The germline V gene has CDR1 LNHNV and CDR2 YYDKDF (reference sequence).

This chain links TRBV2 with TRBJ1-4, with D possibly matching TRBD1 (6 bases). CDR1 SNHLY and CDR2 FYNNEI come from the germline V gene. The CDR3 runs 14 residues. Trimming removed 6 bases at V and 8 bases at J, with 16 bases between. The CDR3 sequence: CASSAGTRSEKLFF. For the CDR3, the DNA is TGTGCCAGCAGCGCCGGGACAAGGAGCGAAAAACTGTTTTTT.

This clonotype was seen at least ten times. CDR3 bases: TGTGCCAGCAGTCTGGACCTTCCGGAGACCCAGTACTTC. Amino acid sequence: CASSLDLPETQYF. J is TRBJ2-5 and V is TRBV7-2, with D hard to call. Germline assignment: CDR1 SGHTA and CDR2 FQGNSA. The CDR3 consists of 13 residues. V shed 6 bases and J shed 5 bases, with 13 bases lying between them.

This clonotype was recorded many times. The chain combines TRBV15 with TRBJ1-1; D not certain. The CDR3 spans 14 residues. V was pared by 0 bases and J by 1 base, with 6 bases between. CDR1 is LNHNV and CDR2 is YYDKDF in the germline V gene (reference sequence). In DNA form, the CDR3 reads TGTGCCACCAGCAGAGAATCGGAGAACACTGAAGCTTTCTTT. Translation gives CATSRESENTEAFF.

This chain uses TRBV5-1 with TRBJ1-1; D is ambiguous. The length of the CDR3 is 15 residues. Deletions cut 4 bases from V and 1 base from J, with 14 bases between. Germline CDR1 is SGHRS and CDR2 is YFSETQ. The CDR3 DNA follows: TGCGCCAGCAGCCCCCCGGGAGGTGAGAACACTGAAGCTTTCTTT. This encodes CASSPPGGENTEAFF.

Written as DNA, the CDR3 is TGCAGTGGAGGGCCGGAGAGGAACACTGAAGCTTTCTTT. It is translated as CSGGPERNTEAFF. The rearrangement joins TRBV20-1 to TRBJ1-1; D is ambiguous. Germline CDR1 is DFQATT and CDR2 is SNEGSKA (reference sequence). V was clipped by 7 bases and J by 1 base, with 13 bases between them. This CDR3 region has 13 residues.

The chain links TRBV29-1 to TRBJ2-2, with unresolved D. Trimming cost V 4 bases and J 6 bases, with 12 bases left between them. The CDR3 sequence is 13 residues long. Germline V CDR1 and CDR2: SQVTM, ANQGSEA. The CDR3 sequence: CSVVKEIPGELFF. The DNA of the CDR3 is TGCAGCGTTGTAAAGGAAATTCCCGGGGAGCTGTTTTTT.

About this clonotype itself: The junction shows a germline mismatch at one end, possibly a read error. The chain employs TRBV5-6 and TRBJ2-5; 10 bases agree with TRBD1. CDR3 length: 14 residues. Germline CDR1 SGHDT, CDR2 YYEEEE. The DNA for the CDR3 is TGTGCCACCAGCGAGCCGGGACAGGGGGAGACCCAGTACTTC. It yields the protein CATSEPGQGETQYF.

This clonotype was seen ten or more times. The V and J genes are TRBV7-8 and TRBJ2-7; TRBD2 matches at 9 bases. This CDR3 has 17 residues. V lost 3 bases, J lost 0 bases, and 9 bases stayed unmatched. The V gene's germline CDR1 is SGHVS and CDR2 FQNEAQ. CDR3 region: CASSLTASGASSYEQYF. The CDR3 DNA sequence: TGTGCCAGCAGCTTGACCGCTAGCGGGGCAAGCTCCTACGAGCAGTACTTC.

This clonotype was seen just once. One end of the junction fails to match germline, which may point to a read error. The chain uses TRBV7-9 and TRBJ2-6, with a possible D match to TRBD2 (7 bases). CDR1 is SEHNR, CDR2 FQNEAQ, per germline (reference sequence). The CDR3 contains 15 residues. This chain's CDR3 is CAIDDKWEGDNVLTF. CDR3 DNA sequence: TGTGCCATCGACGACAAGTGGGAGGGGGACAACGTCCTGACTTTC. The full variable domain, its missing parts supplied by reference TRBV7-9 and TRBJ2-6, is DTGVSQNPRHKITKRGQNVTFRCDPISEHNRLYWYRQTLGQGPEFLTYFQNEAQLEKSRLLSDRFSAERPKGSFSTLEIQRTEQGDSAMYLCAIDDKWEGDNVLTFGAGSRLTVL.